The 9 T cell receptor beta chains reported below all come from one sample, sequenced in a study of cytomegalovirus exposure and HLA in healthy donors (dated by TCRdb to about 2017). Library generation was performed with the immunoSEQ multiplex PCR assay. For the multiplex PCR, a mixture combining 60 forward primers for TCR Vbeta segments and 13 reverse primers for TCR Jbeta segments was used. TCRdb retrieved this table from immuneACCESS and kept in-frame rearrangements only. Not all clones are present; in checked studies, unresolved V genes account for under half, and no reason is known for the remainder. The sample table shows approximately 160,000 clones, and 68% are seen once. Approximately 1.5% of the sample is in the top ten clones. Sample: PBMCs. The receptors stem from a man over 45 in good health and CMV-seronegative.

The rearrangement uses TRBV2 and TRBJ1-1, with 8 bases aligning to TRBD1. Germline V CDR1 and CDR2: SNHLY, FYNNEI. V trimming: 1 base; J trimming: 3 bases; junction bases outside the gene matches: 7. The CDR3 length is 16 residues. CDR3 amino acids: CASSEGPDRVDTEAFF. As DNA, the CDR3 is TGTGCCAGCAGTGAAGGACCGGACAGGGTGGACACTGAAGCTTTCTTT.

The gene calls are TRBV11-2 and TRBJ2-3, with 9 bases aligning to TRBD2. Trimming removed 5 bases from V and 2 bases from J; junction bases left unmatched: 11. This CDR3 comprises 17 residues. Germline assignment: CDR1 SGHAT and CDR2 FQNNGV. This chain's CDR3 is CASSASGAGGTTDTQYF. In DNA form, the CDR3 reads TGTGCCAGCAGCGCTTCCGGGGCGGGGGGGACCACAGATACGCAGTATTTT. Complete variable domain (other parts from reference TRBV11-2 and TRBJ2-3): EAGVAQSPRYKIIEKRQSVAFWCNPISGHATLYWYQQILGQGPKLLIQFQNNGVVDDSQLPKDRFSAERLKGVDSTLKIQPAKLEDSAVYLCASSASGAGGTTDTQYFGPGTRLTVL.

The rearrangement uses TRBV6-5 and TRBJ2-1; D is uncertain. This CDR3 is 14 amino acids long. V was pared by 2 bases and J by 2 bases, with 7 bases between. Germline values: CDR1 MNHEY, CDR2 SVGAGI. Here the CDR3 DNA reads TGTGCCAGCAGTTACGACACCACCTACAATGAGCAGTTCTTC. Encoded protein: CASSYDTTYNEQFF.

V gene TRBV5-1 combines with J gene TRBJ1-4; no clear D. The CDR3 is 12 amino acids. Germline lookup yields CDR1 SGHRS and CDR2 YFSETQ. V dropped 7 bases and J dropped 5 bases, with 9 bases sitting between them. CDR3 loop: CASSTENEKLFF. The CDR3 DNA sequence: TGCGCCAGCTCTACCGAGAATGAAAAACTGTTTTTT.

V is TRBV6-5 and J is TRBJ2-7; 9 bases match TRBD1. Germline CDR1 and CDR2: MNHEY and SVGAGI. Trimming cost V 4 bases and J 2 bases; bases outside gene matches: 6. The CDR3 length is 15 residues. CDR3 loop: CASSLGTGLTYEQYF. CDR3 sequence (DNA): TGTGCCAGCAGTTTGGGGACAGGGCTTACCTACGAGCAGTACTTC.

The rearrangement uses TRBV5-4 and TRBJ2-7, with a tentative D call TRBD1 (7 bases). With 0 bases removed from V and 4 bases from J, the gap between germline ends came to 11 bases. The CDR3 totals 14 residues. CDR1 SGHNT and CDR2 YYREEE come from the germline V gene (reference sequence). The CDR3 is CASSLGQGGYEQYF. For the CDR3, the DNA is TGTGCCAGCAGCTTGGGACAGGGAGGTTACGAGCAGTACTTC.

The V call is TRBV11-2, the J call TRBJ2-5; 7 bases line up with TRBD2. V shed 5 bases and J 5 bases; nucleotides not matched to a gene: 8. Germline CDR1 and CDR2: SGHAT and FQNNGV. The CDR3 has 14 amino acids. DNA for the CDR3: TGTGCCAGCAGCGAAGGGAGGGGACCGGAGACCCAGTACTTC. Translated, it gives CASSEGRGPETQYF.

The V gene is TRBV19, the J gene TRBJ2-7; D uncertain. Germline V gives CDR1 LNHDA, CDR2 SQIVND (reference sequence). The V gene lost 7 bases and the J gene lost 5 bases, with 15 bases spanning the gap. The CDR3 covers 13 residues. The CDR3 loop reads CASTRLVEDEQYF. The CDR3 nucleotides are TGTGCCAGTACCCGCCTGGTTGAGGACGAGCAGTACTTC. Looking up the rest from reference TRBV19 and TRBJ2-7 gives the full variable domain: DGGITQSPKYLFRKEGQNVTLSCEQNLNHDAMYWYRQDPGQGLRLIYYSQIVNDFQKGDIAEGYSVSREKKESFPLTVTSAQKNPTAFYLCASTRLVEDEQYFGPGTRLTVT.

V is TRBV6-1 and J is TRBJ2-3; 13 bases align to TRBD2. Germline V gives CDR1 MNHNS, CDR2 SASEGT. The CDR3 is 15 amino acids. Trimming removed 6 bases from V and 4 bases from J; junction bases left unmatched: 4. CDR3 protein: CASRGTSGVSDTQYF. The CDR3 coding sequence is TGTGCCAGCAGGGGGACTAGCGGGGTGTCAGATACGCAGTATTTT.